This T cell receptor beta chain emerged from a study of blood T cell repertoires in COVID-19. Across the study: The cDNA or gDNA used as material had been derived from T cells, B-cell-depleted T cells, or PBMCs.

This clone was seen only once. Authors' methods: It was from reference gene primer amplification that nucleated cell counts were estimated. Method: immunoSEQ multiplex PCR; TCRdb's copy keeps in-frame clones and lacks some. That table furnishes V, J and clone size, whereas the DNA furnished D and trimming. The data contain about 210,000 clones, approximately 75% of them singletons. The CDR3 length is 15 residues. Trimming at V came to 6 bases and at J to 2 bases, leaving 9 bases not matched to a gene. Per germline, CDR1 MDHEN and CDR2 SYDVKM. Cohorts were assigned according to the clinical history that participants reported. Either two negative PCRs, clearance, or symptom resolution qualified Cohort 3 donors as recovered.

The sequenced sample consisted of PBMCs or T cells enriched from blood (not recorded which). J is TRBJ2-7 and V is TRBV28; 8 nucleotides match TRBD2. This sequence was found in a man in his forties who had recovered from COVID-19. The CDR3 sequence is CASSPVSGAAYEQYF. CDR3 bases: TGTGCCAGCAGCCCCGTTAGCGGGGCGGCCTACGAGCAGTACTTC.